This note documents a single T cell receptor (beta chain) sequence. Its antigen specificity is not known. Base qualities are not provided; no much larger clone lies one nucleotide away. The V and J ends are trimmed by 7 bases and 5 bases, leaving 8 bases between them. Reading the germline V gene (reference sequence) gives CDR1 MNHNY and CDR2 SVGAGI. Reading from cysteine to phenylalanine, the CDR3 counts 12 amino acids. The retained sequence is limited to the CDR3, 36 bases, with the frame set at the first base. The collaborating institutions used their own protocols to collect whole blood in K2EDTA tubes. For TCRbeta analysis, collaborators shipped samples in one of three forms: frozen whole blood, isolated PBMCs, or DNA extracted from either of those sample types. This sample was included in a study of blood T cell repertoires in COVID-19 (dated by TCRdb to about 2020). Concerning the study at large: The collaborator samples originated in the United States, Italy and Spain and spanned the acute and convalescent phases of COVID-19. The material from the prospective study consisted of cDNA or gDNA derived from T cells, B-cell-depleted T cells, or PBMCs. The dataset comprised deeply sampled blood TCRbeta repertoires from subjects exposed to, actively infected with, or recovered from COVID-19. A freely available public database, intended as a resource for researchers studying the immune response to SARS-CoV-2, is where the repertoires were released. The samples were drawn from two sources: the first 160 participants of the ongoing ImmuneRACE study, and 1,254 subjects contributed by 6 global collaborators. Sample metadata almost always included a de-identified subject ID, COVID-19 status, age in years and sex. Where available, HLA class I and class II types were taken from metadata supplied by the sample provider and were not determined by assay-based typing.

General study outcomes and caveats: How much clinical and demographic metadata was included differed by source and by participant, and the metadata was provided uncurated.

TCRbeta CDR3 regions were amplified from genomic DNA using the immunoSEQ Assay, a bias-controlled multiplex PCR. The original methods were these. Nucleated cell counts per sample were estimated from amplification of reference gene primers within the assay. To quantify the absolute abundance of each unique TCRbeta CDR3 rearrangement, sequence reads were collapsed and filtered. Productive Simpson clonality was computed per sample as the square root of Simpson's diversity index over productive rearrangements. Sourced from immuneACCESS, this table was stored by TCRdb with only in-frame sequences that have V and J called. A share of the clones is absent; for the studies checked, an unresolved V gene accounts for under half, and the remainder has no known explanation. V, J and clone size derive from that table, while D and trimming were established from the DNA sequence. The sample contains about 98,000 clones, roughly 87% of them found a single time. The leading ten clones occupy around 2% of the sample.

Here the chain combines TRBV6-6 and TRBJ2-2; the D gene lacks a confident call. The sequenced material came from peripheral blood. This clonotype originated in a man aged 45 to 65 with active COVID-19. The DNA sequence follows: TGTGCCAGCAAACGGTTGACCGGGGAGCTGTTTTTT. Its protein product is CASKRLTGELFF.